A selection of T cell receptor beta chains follows, all from one sample in a study of blood T cell repertoires in COVID-19. The protocol was immunoSEQ multiplex PCR, while the TCRdb copy is restricted to in-frame clones and leaves out a portion. Of 150,000 to 200,000 clones listed, roughly 82% are singletons. Input material: peripheral blood. These receptors were collected from a woman aged 40-49 years with COVID-19, enrolled during active disease. The CDR3 runs from the conserved cysteine through the conserved F or W. D genes are given only for firm matches. Rows give clone size only sometimes, using once, few, many, or a class for an expanded clone.

abundance: .; j_gene: TRBJ1-1; d_gene: TRBD1; v_gene: TRBV27; CDR3nt: TGTGCCAGCAGTTTGGCCAGGGGGTACACTGAAGCTTTCTTT; CDR3aa: CASSLARGYTEAFF
abundance: .; j_gene: TRBJ1-5; d_gene: .; v_gene: TRBV5-6; CDR3nt: TGTGCCAGCCTCTCGGGGAGGCCCCAGCATTTT; CDR3aa: CASLSGRPQHF
abundance: .; j_gene: TRBJ1-1; d_gene: .; v_gene: TRBV10-3; CDR3nt: TGTGCCATCAGTGAGCCCCGTGTCAGTGAGAGGGCTTTCTTT; CDR3aa: CAISEPRVSERAFF
abundance: .; j_gene: TRBJ1-2; d_gene: .; v_gene: TRBV6-5; CDR3nt: TGTGCCAGCAGCCAAGGGGCCCTAAAGAACTATGGCTACACCTTC; CDR3aa: CASSQGALKNYGYTF
abundance: .; j_gene: TRBJ2-3; d_gene: .; v_gene: TRBV30; CDR3nt: TGTGCCTGGGAGGGCGGATTGGGGAGTACAGATACGCAGTATTTT; CDR3aa: CAWEGGLGSTDTQYF
abundance: .; j_gene: TRBJ1-1; d_gene: TRBD1; v_gene: TRBV18; CDR3nt: TGTGCCAGCTCACCATTAGGACAGGGGGACACTGAAGCTTTCTTT; CDR3aa: CASSPLGQGDTEAFF
abundance: .; j_gene: TRBJ1-4; d_gene: TRBD1; v_gene: TRBV7-8; CDR3nt: TGTGCCAGCAGCCTAGGGCAGGGGGTAAAAGAAAAACTGTTTTTT; CDR3aa: CASSLGQGVKEKLFF
abundance: .; j_gene: TRBJ2-5; d_gene: TRBD2; v_gene: TRBV11-2; CDR3nt: TGTGCCAGCAGCAAGGAACTAGCGGGAGGGCCGGAGACCCAGTACTTC; CDR3aa: CASSKELAGGPETQYF
abundance: many; j_gene: TRBJ1-4; d_gene: .; v_gene: TRBV7-6; CDR3nt: TGTGCCAGCAGCCTAACCAACGCGGAAAAACTGTTTTTT; CDR3aa: CASSLTNAEKLFF
abundance: .; j_gene: TRBJ2-3; d_gene: TRBD2; v_gene: TRBV7-8; CDR3nt: TGTGCCAGCAGCCCCGGGACTAGCGATATCACTTTGCAGGCAGATACGCAGTATTTT; CDR3aa: CASSPGTSDITLQADTQYF
abundance: .; j_gene: TRBJ1-3; d_gene: .; v_gene: TRBV5-1; CDR3nt: TGCGCCAGCAGCTCGGGTCTACCTGGAAACACCATATATTTT; CDR3aa: CASSSGLPGNTIYF
abundance: .; j_gene: TRBJ1-1; d_gene: TRBD1; v_gene: TRBV3-1/TRBV3-2; CDR3nt: TGTGCCAGCAGCCCTCCAGGGGGGATGAACACTGAAGCTTTCTTT; CDR3aa: CASSPPGGMNTEAFF